A selection of T cell receptor beta chains follows, all from one sample in a study of blood T cell repertoires in COVID-19. Sequencing was performed with immunoSEQ multiplex PCR; in TCRdb, only in-frame clones are kept and a portion is missing. The data contain roughly 240,000 clones, 82% of them singletons. The sample consisted of peripheral blood. These receptors were collected from a woman aged 80 or older with acute or convalescent COVID-19. Both conserved end residues are part of each CDR3. The order of the fields is CDR3 DNA, CDR3 protein, J gene, CDR3 length, clone size, V gene, D gene. The D gene is left open where the match is weak. The size field is filled for only some rows; it gives once, few, many or a size class.

cdr3_nt: TGTGCCAGCTCACCACCGTCTAAAGAGACCCAGTACTTC
cdr3_aa: CASSPPSKETQYF
j_call: TRBJ2-5
cdr3_length: 13
clone_size: .
v_call: TRBV18
d_call: .

cdr3_nt: TGTGCCAGCAGCCTCTCTGGGGCCAACGTCCTGACTTTC
cdr3_aa: CASSLSGANVLTF
j_call: TRBJ2-6
cdr3_length: 13
clone_size: .
v_call: TRBV11-2
d_call: .

cdr3_nt: TGTGCCAGCAGTAGGACTAGCGGGAGGTACAATGAGCAGTTCTTC
cdr3_aa: CASSRTSGRYNEQFF
j_call: TRBJ2-1
cdr3_length: 15
clone_size: .
v_call: TRBV5-6
d_call: TRBD2

cdr3_nt: TGCGCCAGCAGCTCCGACAATATGAACACTGAAGCTTTCTTT
cdr3_aa: CASSSDNMNTEAFF
j_call: TRBJ1-1
cdr3_length: 14
clone_size: .
v_call: TRBV5-1
d_call: .

cdr3_nt: TGTGCCAGCAGCTTAGAACGGCCGGGACTAGCGGGGGGGGGAACCCAGTATTTT
cdr3_aa: CASSLERPGLAGGGTQYF
j_call: TRBJ2-3
cdr3_length: 18
clone_size: .
v_call: TRBV7-2
d_call: TRBD2

cdr3_nt: TGTGCCAGCAGCACCTTGACAGGGGACGACTATGGCTACACCTTC
cdr3_aa: CASSTLTGDDYGYTF
j_call: TRBJ1-2
cdr3_length: 15
clone_size: .
v_call: TRBV7-9
d_call: TRBD1

cdr3_nt: TGTGCCAGCAGCCAAAGGGTCCCCGCGGGGAACACTGAAGCTTTCTTT
cdr3_aa: CASSQRVPAGNTEAFF
j_call: TRBJ1-1
cdr3_length: 16
clone_size: .
v_call: TRBV3-1/TRBV3-2
d_call: .

cdr3_nt: TGTGCCAGCAGCTTAATTGGGCTAGCGGGGGGCCAAGAGACCCAGTACTTC
cdr3_aa: CASSLIGLAGGQETQYF
j_call: TRBJ2-5
cdr3_length: 17
clone_size: .
v_call: TRBV7-3
d_call: TRBD2

cdr3_nt: TGTGCCAGCAGCCGACAGGGAACCTCTGGAAACACCATATATTTT
cdr3_aa: CASSRQGTSGNTIYF
j_call: TRBJ1-3
cdr3_length: 15
clone_size: .
v_call: TRBV14
d_call: TRBD1

cdr3_nt: TGTGCCAGCAGCTTATTCGTAGGACTAGCGGGAGGAACCACCGGGGAGCTGTTTTTT
cdr3_aa: CASSLFVGLAGGTTGELFF
j_call: TRBJ2-2
cdr3_length: 19
clone_size: .
v_call: TRBV7-3
d_call: TRBD2

cdr3_nt: TGTGCCAGCAGTACCACAGGGGCCACCGGGGAGCTGTTTTTT
cdr3_aa: CASSTTGATGELFF
j_call: TRBJ2-2
cdr3_length: 14
clone_size: .
v_call: TRBV2
d_call: TRBD1

cdr3_nt: TGTGCCAGCAGTCCTTCCAGGGTTAGGAACACTGAAGCTTTCTTT
cdr3_aa: CASSPSRVRNTEAFF
j_call: TRBJ1-1
cdr3_length: 15
clone_size: .
v_call: TRBV14
d_call: .

cdr3_nt: TGTGCCAGCAGTCCACAGGGGCATAGCAATCAGCCCCAGCATTTT
cdr3_aa: CASSPQGHSNQPQHF
j_call: TRBJ1-5
cdr3_length: 15
clone_size: .
v_call: TRBV7-8
d_call: TRBD1

cdr3_nt: TGTGCCAGTAGTATTCGGGATAAGGGCAATCAGCCCCAGCATTTT
cdr3_aa: CASSIRDKGNQPQHF
j_call: TRBJ1-5
cdr3_length: 15
clone_size: .
v_call: TRBV19
d_call: .

cdr3_nt: TGCGCCAGCAGCTTTACCCAGACTAGCGGGGGTCTCACAGATACGCAGTATTTT
cdr3_aa: CASSFTQTSGGLTDTQYF
j_call: TRBJ2-3
cdr3_length: 18
clone_size: .
v_call: TRBV5-1
d_call: TRBD2

cdr3_nt: TGTGCCAGCAGTAATACTAGGAGCTACGAGCAGTACTTC
cdr3_aa: CASSNTRSYEQYF
j_call: TRBJ2-7
cdr3_length: 13
clone_size: .
v_call: TRBV6-2/TRBV6-3
d_call: .

cdr3_nt: TGTGCCAGCAGCCTGACTAATTCACTGACTAACTATGGCTACACCTTC
cdr3_aa: CASSLTNSLTNYGYTF
j_call: TRBJ1-2
cdr3_length: 16
clone_size: once
v_call: TRBV28
d_call: .

cdr3_nt: TGTGCCAGCTCACAACAGGGGGTCAGATCCTACGAGCAGTACTTC
cdr3_aa: CASSQQGVRSYEQYF
j_call: TRBJ2-7
cdr3_length: 15
clone_size: .
v_call: TRBV18
d_call: TRBD1

cdr3_nt: TGTGCCAGTAGTGCCTTACAGGGGTCGAACACTGAAGCTTTCTTT
cdr3_aa: CASSALQGSNTEAFF
j_call: TRBJ1-1
cdr3_length: 15
clone_size: once
v_call: TRBV19
d_call: TRBD1

cdr3_nt: TGCGCCAGCAGCCAAGGGCCTCGTCCGGGGACTGGGGATTCACCCCTCCACTTT
cdr3_aa: CASSQGPRPGTGDSPLHF
j_call: TRBJ1-6
cdr3_length: 18
clone_size: .
v_call: TRBV4-1
d_call: .

cdr3_nt: TGTGCCAGTACGGAGAGCAATCAGCCCCAGCATTTT
cdr3_aa: CASTESNQPQHF
j_call: TRBJ1-5
cdr3_length: 12
clone_size: .
v_call: TRBV19
d_call: .

cdr3_nt: TGTGCCAGCTCCCTGACAGGGTTTACCGGAAACACCATATATTTT
cdr3_aa: CASSLTGFTGNTIYF
j_call: TRBJ1-3
cdr3_length: 15
clone_size: .
v_call: TRBV28
d_call: TRBD1

cdr3_nt: TGTGCCAGCAGCAATGCAGGCGGAAACACCATATATTTT
cdr3_aa: CASSNAGGNTIYF
j_call: TRBJ1-3
cdr3_length: 13
clone_size: .
v_call: TRBV11-2
d_call: .

cdr3_nt: TGTGCCAGCAGCCAAGATTACTTCCGGACGCAGGGGGATAGGAACAATGAGCAGTTCTTC
cdr3_aa: CASSQDYFRTQGDRNNEQFF
j_call: TRBJ2-1
cdr3_length: 20
clone_size: .
v_call: TRBV14
d_call: TRBD1

cdr3_nt: TGTGCCAGCAGTTACTCGGGCAGGTCACAAGAGACCCAGTACTTC
cdr3_aa: CASSYSGRSQETQYF
j_call: TRBJ2-5
cdr3_length: 15
clone_size: once
v_call: TRBV6-2/TRBV6-3
d_call: .

cdr3_nt: TGCGCCAGCAGCTTCTCAGGGGATGGCTACACCTTC
cdr3_aa: CASSFSGDGYTF
j_call: TRBJ1-2
cdr3_length: 12
clone_size: .
v_call: TRBV5-1
d_call: .

cdr3_nt: TGTGCCAGCAGCGGAGGTACAGAGGATTACAATGAGCAGTTCTTC
cdr3_aa: CASSGGTEDYNEQFF
j_call: TRBJ2-1
cdr3_length: 15
clone_size: .
v_call: TRBV11-3
d_call: .

cdr3_nt: TGTGCCAGCAGCGTGACAGTTCCTCCCTACGAGCAGTACTTC
cdr3_aa: CASSVTVPPYEQYF
j_call: TRBJ2-7
cdr3_length: 14
clone_size: .
v_call: TRBV7-2
d_call: .

cdr3_nt: TGCAGTGCTAGTCGCCTAAGCCGGGCAGATACGCAGTATTTT
cdr3_aa: CSASRLSRADTQYF
j_call: TRBJ2-3
cdr3_length: 14
clone_size: once
v_call: TRBV20-1
d_call: .

cdr3_nt: TGTGCCAGCAGCTTAGTTAATTCAGGGGGCTACACCTTC
cdr3_aa: CASSLVNSGGYTF
j_call: TRBJ1-2
cdr3_length: 13
clone_size: .
v_call: TRBV7-2
d_call: .

cdr3_nt: TGTGCCAGCAGCGTAGGGGGGACAGCAACTAATGAAAAACTGTTTTTT
cdr3_aa: CASSVGGTATNEKLFF
j_call: TRBJ1-4
cdr3_length: 16
clone_size: few
v_call: TRBV9
d_call: TRBD1

cdr3_nt: TGTGCCAGCCCCGGGGCGGGAATTAGCTATGGCTACACCTTC
cdr3_aa: CASPGAGISYGYTF
j_call: TRBJ1-2
cdr3_length: 14
clone_size: .
v_call: TRBV6-5
d_call: .

cdr3_nt: TGTGCCAGCAGCTTAGGGGGACATCCACTCACAGATACGCAGTATTTT
cdr3_aa: CASSLGGHPLTDTQYF
j_call: TRBJ2-3
cdr3_length: 16
clone_size: .
v_call: TRBV7-2
d_call: .

cdr3_nt: TGCGCCAGCAGCCACCAGGCAAGCTCTAATGAAAAACTGTTTTTT
cdr3_aa: CASSHQASSNEKLFF
j_call: TRBJ1-4
cdr3_length: 15
clone_size: .
v_call: TRBV4-1
d_call: .

cdr3_nt: TGTGCCAGCACAGATCCAACCGACGGGGAGCTGTTTTTT
cdr3_aa: CASTDPTDGELFF
j_call: TRBJ2-2
cdr3_length: 13
clone_size: .
v_call: TRBV28
d_call: .

cdr3_nt: TGTGCCAGCAGCCCTGGACAGTTCCCAACTAATGAAAAACTGTTTTTT
cdr3_aa: CASSPGQFPTNEKLFF
j_call: TRBJ1-4
cdr3_length: 16
clone_size: .
v_call: TRBV7-9
d_call: .

cdr3_nt: TGTGCCAGCAGTCCTCCCTCCGGACAGGGGGCAACTAATGAAAAACTGTTTTTT
cdr3_aa: CASSPPSGQGATNEKLFF
j_call: TRBJ1-4
cdr3_length: 18
clone_size: few
v_call: TRBV2
d_call: TRBD1